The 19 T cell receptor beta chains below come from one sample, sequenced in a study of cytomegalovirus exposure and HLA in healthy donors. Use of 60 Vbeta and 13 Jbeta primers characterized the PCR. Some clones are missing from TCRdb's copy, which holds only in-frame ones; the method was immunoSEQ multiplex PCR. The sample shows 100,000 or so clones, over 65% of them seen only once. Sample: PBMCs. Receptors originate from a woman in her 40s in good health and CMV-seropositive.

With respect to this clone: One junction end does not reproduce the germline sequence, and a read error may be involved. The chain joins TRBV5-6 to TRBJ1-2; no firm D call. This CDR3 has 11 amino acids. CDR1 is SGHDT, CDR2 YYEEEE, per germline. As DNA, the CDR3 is TGTGCCAGCAGCTTGGGGATTAGCTACCCCTTC. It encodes CASSLGISYPF.

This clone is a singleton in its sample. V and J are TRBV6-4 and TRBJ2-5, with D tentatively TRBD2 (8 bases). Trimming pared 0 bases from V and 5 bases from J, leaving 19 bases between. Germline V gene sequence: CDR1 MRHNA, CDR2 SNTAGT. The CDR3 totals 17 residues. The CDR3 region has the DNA TGTGCCAGCAGTGACTCGCCGGGAGGGGGCGAATGGGAGACCCAGTACTTC. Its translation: CASSDSPGGGEWETQYF.

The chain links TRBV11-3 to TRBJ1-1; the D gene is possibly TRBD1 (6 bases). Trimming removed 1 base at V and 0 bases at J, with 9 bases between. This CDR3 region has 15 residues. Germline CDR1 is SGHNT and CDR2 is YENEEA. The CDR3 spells CASSLVPGVNTEAFF. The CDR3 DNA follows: TGTGCCAGCAGCTTAGTTCCAGGGGTGAACACTGAAGCTTTCTTT.

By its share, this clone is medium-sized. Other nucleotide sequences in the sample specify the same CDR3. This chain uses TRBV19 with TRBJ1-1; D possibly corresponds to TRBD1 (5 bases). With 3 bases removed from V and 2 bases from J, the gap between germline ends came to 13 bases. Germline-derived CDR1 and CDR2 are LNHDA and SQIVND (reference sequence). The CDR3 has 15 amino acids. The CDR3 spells CASSMAGRTNTEAFF. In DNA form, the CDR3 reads TGTGCCAGTAGTATGGCGGGGCGAACCAACACTGAAGCTTTCTTT.

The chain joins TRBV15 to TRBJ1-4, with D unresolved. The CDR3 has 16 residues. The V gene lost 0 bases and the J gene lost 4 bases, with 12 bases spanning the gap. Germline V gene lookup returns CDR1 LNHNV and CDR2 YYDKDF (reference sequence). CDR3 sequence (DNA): TGTGCCACCAGCAGAGATATGCCAGGTAGTAATGAAAAACTGTTTTTT. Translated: CATSRDMPGSNEKLFF.

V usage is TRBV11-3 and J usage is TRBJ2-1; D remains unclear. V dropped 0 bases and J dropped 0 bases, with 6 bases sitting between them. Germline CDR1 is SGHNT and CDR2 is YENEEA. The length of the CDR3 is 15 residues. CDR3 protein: CASSLDSSSYNEQFF. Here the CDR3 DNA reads TGTGCCAGCAGCTTAGATTCCTCCTCCTACAATGAGCAGTTCTTC.

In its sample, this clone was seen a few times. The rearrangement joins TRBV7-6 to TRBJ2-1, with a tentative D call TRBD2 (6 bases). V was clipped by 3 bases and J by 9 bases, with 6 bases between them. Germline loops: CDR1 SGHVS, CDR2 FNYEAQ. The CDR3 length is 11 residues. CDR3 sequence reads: CASSLGGEQFF. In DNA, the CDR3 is TGTGCCAGCAGCTTGGGAGGTGAGCAGTTCTTC.

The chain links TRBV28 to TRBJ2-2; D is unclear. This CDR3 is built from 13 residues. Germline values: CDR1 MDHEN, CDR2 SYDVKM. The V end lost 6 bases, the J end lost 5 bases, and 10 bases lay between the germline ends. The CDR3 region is CASRPGGTGELFF. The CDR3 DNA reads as TGTGCCAGCAGACCCGGCGGAACCGGGGAGCTGTTTTTT. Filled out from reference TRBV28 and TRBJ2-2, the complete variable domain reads DVKVTQSSRYLVKRTGEKVFLECVQDMDHENMFWYRQDPGLGLRLIYFSYDVKMKEKGDIPEGYSVSREKKERFSLILESASTNQTSMYLCASRPGGTGELFFGEGSRLTVL.

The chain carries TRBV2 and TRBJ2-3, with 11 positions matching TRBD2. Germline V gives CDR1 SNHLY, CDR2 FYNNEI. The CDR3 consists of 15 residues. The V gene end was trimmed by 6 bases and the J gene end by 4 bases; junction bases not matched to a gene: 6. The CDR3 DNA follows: TGTGCCAGCAGGCTAACTAGCGGGAGTGCAGATACGCAGTATTTT. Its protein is CASRLTSGSADTQYF.

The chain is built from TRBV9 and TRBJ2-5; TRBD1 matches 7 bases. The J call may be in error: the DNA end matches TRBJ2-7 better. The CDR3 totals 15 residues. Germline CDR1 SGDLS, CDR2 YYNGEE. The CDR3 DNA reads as TGTGCCAGCAGCGTAGCAGGGGGTGACTCCTACGAGCAGTACTTC. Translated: CASSVAGGDSYEQYF.

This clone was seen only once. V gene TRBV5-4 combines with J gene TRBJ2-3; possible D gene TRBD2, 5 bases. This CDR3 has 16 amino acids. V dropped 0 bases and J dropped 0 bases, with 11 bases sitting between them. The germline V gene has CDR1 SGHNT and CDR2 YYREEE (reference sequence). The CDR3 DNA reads TGTGCCAGCAGCTTGGTTCGGGGTCCTAGCACAGATACGCAGTATTTT. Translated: CASSLVRGPSTDTQYF.

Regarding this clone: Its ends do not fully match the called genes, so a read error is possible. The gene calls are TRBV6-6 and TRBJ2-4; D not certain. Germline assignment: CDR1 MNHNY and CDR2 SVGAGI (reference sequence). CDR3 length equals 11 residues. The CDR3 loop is CASSSAGVRWF. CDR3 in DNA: TGTGCCAGCAGTTCGGCAGGTGTTCGCTGGTTC.

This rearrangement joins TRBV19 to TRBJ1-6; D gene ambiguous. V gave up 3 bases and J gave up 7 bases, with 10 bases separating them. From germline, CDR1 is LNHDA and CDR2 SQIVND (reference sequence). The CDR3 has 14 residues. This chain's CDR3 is CASSIWALNSPLHF. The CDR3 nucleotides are TGTGCCAGTAGTATTTGGGCACTGAATTCACCCCTCCACTTT.

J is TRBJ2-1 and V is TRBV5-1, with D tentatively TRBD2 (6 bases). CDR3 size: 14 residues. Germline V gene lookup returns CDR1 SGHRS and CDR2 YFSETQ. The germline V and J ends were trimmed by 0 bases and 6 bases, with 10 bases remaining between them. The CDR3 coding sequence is TGCGCCAGCAGCTTGGGTGCGGGGACCAATGAGCAGTTCTTC. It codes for CASSLGAGTNEQFF.

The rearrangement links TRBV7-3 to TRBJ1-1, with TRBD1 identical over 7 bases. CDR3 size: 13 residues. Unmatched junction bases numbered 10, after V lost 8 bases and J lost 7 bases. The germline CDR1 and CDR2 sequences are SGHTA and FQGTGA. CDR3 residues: CASALEGANEAFF. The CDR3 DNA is TGTGCCAGCGCCCTTGAGGGGGCAAATGAAGCTTTCTTT.

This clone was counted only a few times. The CDR3: CASSQIAGNTEAFF. CDR3 DNA sequence: TGTGCCAGCAGCCAGATAGCGGGGAACACTGAAGCTTTCTTT. The chain couples TRBV7-3 to TRBJ1-1; D remains ambiguous. The CDR3 runs 14 residues. Germline lookup yields CDR1 SGHTA and CDR2 FQGTGA. The V and J ends lost 5 bases and 1 base respectively, with 11 bases between them.

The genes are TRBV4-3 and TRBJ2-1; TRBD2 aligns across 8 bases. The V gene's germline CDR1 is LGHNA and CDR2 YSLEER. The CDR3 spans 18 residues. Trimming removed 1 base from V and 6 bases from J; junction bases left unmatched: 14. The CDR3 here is CASSQGGPGWGLGNEQFF. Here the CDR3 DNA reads TGCGCCAGCAGCCAAGGGGGGCCCGGGTGGGGACTAGGCAATGAGCAGTTCTTC.

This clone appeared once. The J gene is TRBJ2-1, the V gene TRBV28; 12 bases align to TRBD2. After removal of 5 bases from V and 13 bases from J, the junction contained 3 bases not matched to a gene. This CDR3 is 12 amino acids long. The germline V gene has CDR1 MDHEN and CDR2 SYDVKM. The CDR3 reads CASSLTSGSQFF. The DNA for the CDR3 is TGTGCCAGCAGTCTGACTAGCGGGAGTCAGTTCTTC. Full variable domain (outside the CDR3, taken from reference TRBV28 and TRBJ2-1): DVKVTQSSRYLVKRTGEKVFLECVQDMDHENMFWYRQDPGLGLRLIYFSYDVKMKEKGDIPEGYSVSREKKERFSLILESASTNQTSMYLCASSLTSGSQFFGPGTRLTVL.

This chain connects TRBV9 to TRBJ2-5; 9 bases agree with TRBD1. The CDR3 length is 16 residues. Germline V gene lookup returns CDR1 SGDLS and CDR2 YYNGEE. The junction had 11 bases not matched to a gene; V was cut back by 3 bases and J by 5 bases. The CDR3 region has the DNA TGTGCCAGCAGCGAGCACCCCCGGGACAGGGAGGAGACCCAGTACTTC. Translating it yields CASSEHPRDREETQYF.